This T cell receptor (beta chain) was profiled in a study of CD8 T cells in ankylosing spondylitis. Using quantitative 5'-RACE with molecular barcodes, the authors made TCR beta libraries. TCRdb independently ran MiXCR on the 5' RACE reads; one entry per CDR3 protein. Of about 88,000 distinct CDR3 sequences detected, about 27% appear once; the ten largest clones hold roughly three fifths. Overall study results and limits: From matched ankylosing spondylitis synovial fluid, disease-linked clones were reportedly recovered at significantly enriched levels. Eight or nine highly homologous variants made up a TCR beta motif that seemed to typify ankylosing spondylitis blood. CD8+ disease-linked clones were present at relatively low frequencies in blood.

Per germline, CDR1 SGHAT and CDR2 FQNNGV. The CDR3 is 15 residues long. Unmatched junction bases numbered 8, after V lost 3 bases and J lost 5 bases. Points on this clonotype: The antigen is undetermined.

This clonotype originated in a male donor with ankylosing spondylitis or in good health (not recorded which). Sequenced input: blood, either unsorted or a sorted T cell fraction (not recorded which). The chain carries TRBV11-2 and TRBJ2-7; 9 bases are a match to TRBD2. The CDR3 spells CASSFSGRETHEQYF. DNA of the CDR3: TGTGCCAGCAGCTTTAGCGGGAGAGAAACCCACGAGCAGTACTTC.